This is a list of T cell receptor beta chains from one sample in a study of beta chain features in type 1 diabetes. Only in-frame clones appear in the TCRdb table, and some are missing; sequencing was by immunoSEQ multiplex PCR. The data show roughly 730,000 clones, about an eighth seen once. The sequenced sample consisted of naive CD4+ T cells from blood. Receptors originate from a man aged 18 to 29 with type 1 diabetes. Each CDR3 is given with its conserved first and last residue.

V: TRBV18
J: TRBJ2-7
CDR3: CASSPRTTYEQYF

V: TRBV4-2
J: TRBJ2-5
CDR3: CASSLAGGAGAETQYF

V: TRBV9
J: TRBJ1-6
CDR3: CASSVSPGSPLHF

V: TRBV7-9
J: TRBJ1-2
CDR3: CASSPTGLPTFYYGYTF

V: TRBV5-1
J: TRBJ2-5
CDR3: CASVQETQYF

V: TRBV30
J: TRBJ2-7
CDR3: CAWDGAYEQYF

V: TRBV7-9
J: TRBJ1-6
CDR3: CASSLDQNASPLHF

V: TRBV15
J: TRBJ1-6
CDR3: CATSRGQGGAPLHF

V: TRBV5-1
J: TRBJ2-7
CDR3: CASSPQASYEQYF

V: TRBV19
J: TRBJ2-7
CDR3: CASSIQQGVEQYF

V: TRBV4-2
J: TRBJ2-3
CDR3: CASRPGIPDTQYF

V: TRBV18
J: TRBJ2-3
CDR3: CASSPGDTQYF

V: TRBV19
J: TRBJ2-2
CDR3: CASSTGLAGTGELFF

V: TRBV15
J: TRBJ2-7
CDR3: CATSSYYEQYF